The 29 T cell receptor beta chains below come from one sample, sequenced in a study of blood T cell repertoires in COVID-19. Here immunoSEQ multiplex PCR was the method, and the copy in TCRdb shows in-frame clones only, minus some. Seen here are some 210,000 clones, approximately 90% observed once, and the top ten hold 1.2%. The sample comprised peripheral blood. Source of these receptors: a man aged 25-40 years with acute or convalescent COVID-19.

The chain combines TRBV6-5 with TRBJ2-1, with 7 positions matching TRBD2. Germline CDR1 MNHEY, CDR2 SVGAGI. The CDR3 covers 16 residues. The trim removed 0 bases at V and 2 bases at J, leaving 4 bases unmatched. Here the CDR3 reads CASSYSPSGTYNEQFF. CDR3 nucleotide sequence: TGTGCCAGCAGTTACTCGCCTAGCGGTACCTACAATGAGCAGTTCTTC.

V gene TRBV3-1 (or the pseudogene TRBV3-2) combines with J gene TRBJ2-7, with TRBD2 identical over 11 bases. Germline values: CDR1 LGHDT, CDR2 YNNKEL (reference sequence). Losses at the gene ends were 3 bases for V and 6 bases for J; bases not matched to a gene: 1. This CDR3 is built from 13 residues. CDR3 loop: CASSQGTSGEQYF. The CDR3 DNA sequence: TGTGCCAGCAGCCAGGGGACTAGCGGCGAGCAGTACTTC.

The sample holds a few counts of this clone. The chain is built from TRBV7-9 and TRBJ2-7, with no clear D. The CDR3 is 11 amino acids. Germline lookup yields CDR1 SEHNR and CDR2 FQNEAQ (reference sequence). Trimming left V 6 bases short and J 12 bases short, with 15 bases between. CDR3 nucleotides: TGTGCCAGCAGGAGTGAGGCAGTATTGTACTTC. As protein: CASRSEAVLYF.

This CDR3 reads CASGTDRVSPYEQYF. In DNA, the CDR3 is TGTGCTAGTGGCACAGACAGGGTATCCCCCTACGAGCAGTACTTC. The chain links TRBV12-5 to TRBJ2-7; 7 nucleotides align to TRBD1. V lost 6 bases and J lost 2; bases outside the gene matches: 10. Germline V lookup: CDR1 LGHNT, CDR2 FRNRAP. The CDR3 runs 15 residues.

The chain combines TRBV30 with TRBJ1-2; 10 nucleotides align to TRBD1. The V and J ends lost 3 bases and 0 bases, in that order; junction bases with no gene match: 1. This CDR3 contains 14 residues. From germline, CDR1 is GTSNPN and CDR2 SVGIG (reference sequence). CDR3 in amino acids: CAWRGQGPNYGYTF. Here the CDR3 DNA reads TGTGCCTGGAGGGGACAGGGGCCTAACTATGGCTACACCTTC. Drawing the rest from reference TRBV30 and TRBJ1-2, the complete variable domain is SQTIHQWPATLVQPVGSPLSLECTVEGTSNPNLYWYRQAAGRGLQLLFYSVGIGQISSEVPQNLSASRPQDRQFILSSKKLLLSDSGFYLCAWRGQGPNYGYTFGSGTRLTVV.

The chain recombines TRBV6-1 with TRBJ2-6; D is ambiguous. Trimming cost V 3 bases and J 0 bases, with 6 bases left between them. The germline gives CDR1 MNHNS, CDR2 SASEGT. The CDR3 spans 15 residues. CDR3 bases: TGTGCCAGCAGTGAGGCAGGCTCTGGGGCCAACGTCCTGACTTTC. Protein: CASSEAGSGANVLTF.

The chain couples TRBV15 to TRBJ1-4; TRBD1 aligns across 7 bases. V dropped 1 base and J dropped 6; count of bases not matched to a gene: 5. This CDR3 comprises 15 residues. Germline V gives CDR1 LNHNV, CDR2 YYDKDF (reference sequence). CDR3 coding DNA: TGTGCCACCAGCAGAGTCAGGGGGAGCGATGAAAAACTGTTTTTT. Translating gives CATSRVRGSDEKLFF.

This chain joins TRBV30 and TRBJ1-6; maybe TRBD1 (5 bases). V was shortened by 3 bases and J by 6 bases, with 12 bases between the two germline ends. Germline CDR1 is GTSNPN and CDR2 is SVGIG (reference sequence). The CDR3 length is 14 residues. The CDR3 nucleotides are TGTGCCTGGAGGGGTTTAGGGGCTAATTCACCCCTCCACTTT. It codes for CAWRGLGANSPLHF.

J is TRBJ1-3 and V is TRBV6-6, with D tentatively TRBD1 (5 bases). The germline V and J ends were trimmed by 5 bases and 1 base, with 9 bases remaining between them. Germline CDR1 MNHNY, CDR2 SVGAGI (reference sequence). This CDR3 contains 14 residues. DNA for the CDR3: TGTGCCAGCAGTCCCAGGGAATCTGGAAACACCATATATTTT. Translated: CASSPRESGNTIYF.

The chain couples TRBV27 to TRBJ1-6; D not resolved. The V end lost 7 bases, the J end lost 10 bases, and 14 bases lay between the germline ends. This CDR3 region has 13 residues. Germline loops: CDR1 MNHEY, CDR2 SMNVEV (reference sequence). The CDR3: CASTSMLRSPLHF. DNA for the CDR3: TGTGCCAGCACCTCAATGTTGAGGTCACCCCTCCACTTT.

The chain carries TRBV6-1 and TRBJ1-5; the D gene is possibly TRBD1 (6 bases). Trimming pared 2 bases from V and 4 bases from J, leaving 21 bases between. The CDR3 spans 18 residues. Germline CDR1 reads MNHNS; CDR2 reads SASEGT. Written as DNA, the CDR3 is TGTGCCAGCAGTGAAAAGTGGTTCGGAAGGGGGATGAATCAGCCCCAGCATTTT. It specifies CASSEKWFGRGMNQPQHF.

The gene calls are TRBV7-8 and TRBJ2-7, with D hard to call. The CDR3 loop spans 14 amino acids. The germline gives CDR1 SGHVS, CDR2 FQNEAQ. V lost 5 bases and J lost 3, with 14 bases in between. The CDR3 DNA sequence: TGTGCCAGCAGCCCTGGGCAGCCAGTCTACGAGCAGTACTTC. Protein product: CASSPGQPVYEQYF.

CDR3 nucleotides: TGTGCCAGCAGCTTAGCGCTGGAGTTACGAACCCTCCACTTT. Its protein product is CASSLALELRTLHF. This sequence joins TRBV7-2 and TRBJ1-6; D not resolved. The CDR3 is made up of 14 amino acids. Trimming shortened V by 0 bases and J by 14 bases, and 14 bases separated the two germline ends. The germline gives CDR1 SGHTA, CDR2 FQGNSA. Drawing the rest from reference TRBV7-2 and TRBJ1-6, the complete variable domain is GAGVSQSPSNKVTEKGKDVELRCDPISGHTALYWYRQSLGQGLEFLIYFQGNSAPDKSGLPSDRFSAERTGGSVSTLTIQRTQQEDSAVYLCASSLALELRTLHFGNGTRLTVT.

V and J are TRBV30 and TRBJ1-5, with D perhaps TRBD1 (6 bases). V was cut by 5 bases and J by 4 bases, with 12 bases left in between. CDR1 GTSNPN and CDR2 SVGIG come from the germline V gene (reference sequence). The CDR3 loop spans 13 amino acids. The CDR3 loop reads CAWCRDTNQPQHF. CDR3 DNA sequence: TGTGCCTGGTGCCGGGACACAAATCAGCCCCAGCATTTT.

This chain links TRBV28 with TRBJ1-1; 8 bases are a match to TRBD1. The CDR3 length is 13 residues. The germline V gene has CDR1 MDHEN and CDR2 SYDVKM. J was trimmed by 1 base and V by 10 bases; bases with no gene match: 5. This CDR3 reads CAIQGAPNTEAFF. The CDR3 DNA reads as TGTGCCATCCAGGGGGCGCCGAACACTGAAGCTTTCTTT.

The rearrangement joins TRBV30 to TRBJ1-5; 8 nucleotides line up with TRBD1. CDR1 and CDR2 from the germline V gene are GTSNPN and SVGIG (reference sequence). Germline trimming cut 3 bases from V and 7 bases from J; bases unmatched to any gene: 5. The CDR3 length is 13 residues. The CDR3 loop is CAWSRGLEQPQHF. CDR3 nucleotides: TGTGCCTGGAGCAGGGGGCTCGAACAGCCCCAGCATTTT.

The rearrangement joins TRBV7-2 to TRBJ2-2, with 8 bases aligning to TRBD2. Germline-derived CDR1 and CDR2 are SGHTA and FQGNSA. CDR3 size: 15 residues. V dropped 5 bases and J dropped 5; count of bases not matched to a gene: 7. The CDR3 nucleotides read TGTGCCAGCAGCCGCGAGGCGGGAGGAACCGGGGAGCTGTTTTTT. Its translation: CASSREAGGTGELFF. Full variable domain (missing parts from reference TRBV7-2 and TRBJ2-2): GAGVSQSPSNKVTEKGKDVELRCDPISGHTALYWYRQSLGQGLEFLIYFQGNSAPDKSGLPSDRFSAERTGGSVSTLTIQRTQQEDSAVYLCASSREAGGTGELFFGEGSRLTVL.

About this clone: At one boundary the junction diverges from the germline segment, which might be a read error. The chain is built from TRBV28 and TRBJ1-2, with TRBD1 identical over 8 bases. Germline CDR1 reads MDHEN; CDR2 reads SYDVKM. The CDR3 is made up of 14 amino acids. CDR3 coding DNA: TGTGCCAGCACTTTACAGGGGGGTATTTATGGCTACACCTTC. It codes for CASTLQGGIYGYTF.

The chain combines TRBV6-4 with TRBJ1-1; a possible D gene is TRBD1 (6 bases). The CDR3 contains 14 residues. V was clipped by 7 bases and J by 7 bases, with 19 bases between them. The germline V gene encodes CDR1 MRHNA and CDR2 SNTAGT. CDR3 sequence: CASKPTQGPGEAFF. The CDR3 DNA reads TGTGCCAGCAAACCGACGCAGGGGCCGGGTGAAGCTTTCTTT.

This clone was detected only a few times. The rearrangement uses TRBV6-6 and TRBJ2-7; 10 bases are shared with TRBD1. J lost 4 bases, V lost 4 bases, and 4 bases had no gene match. Germline V gene lookup returns CDR1 MNHNY and CDR2 SVGAGI (reference sequence). This CDR3 is built from 14 residues. CDR3 sequence: CASSSRQGAYEQYF. In DNA form, the CDR3 reads TGTGCCAGCAGTTCACGACAGGGGGCTTACGAGCAGTACTTC.

The J gene is TRBJ2-7, the V gene TRBV5-1; 9 bases are a match to TRBD2. CDR3 length: 17 residues. CDR1 is SGHRS, CDR2 YFSETQ, per germline. V trimming: 0 bases; J trimming: 0 bases; junction bases outside the gene matches: 7. The CDR3 reads CASSLGLTSGSSYEQYF. CDR3 DNA: TGCGCCAGCAGCTTGGGTCTGACTAGCGGCAGCTCCTACGAGCAGTACTTC.

The chain combines TRBV5-1 with TRBJ1-2; 12 bases line up with TRBD1. Trimming at V came to 0 bases and at J to 7 bases, leaving 4 bases not matched to a gene. The CDR3 is 15 residues long. Germline V gene data show CDR1 as SGHRS and CDR2 as YFSETQ. The CDR3 DNA reads TGCGCCAGCAGCTTGGCCCCGGGACAGGGGGCTGGCTACACCTTC. It encodes CASSLAPGQGAGYTF.

This clone has a handful of counts. The CDR3 region is CSARGQGGYEQYF. Written as DNA, the CDR3 is TGCAGCGCACGTGGACAGGGAGGCTACGAGCAGTACTTC. The chain recombines TRBV29-1 with TRBJ2-7, with 8 bases aligning to TRBD1. CDR1 is SQVTM and CDR2 is ANQGSEA in the germline V gene. The CDR3 contains 13 residues. V trimming: 7 bases; J trimming: 3 bases; junction bases outside the gene matches: 8.

Notes on this clone: One end of the junction fails to match germline, which may point to a read error. The chain links TRBV10-2 to TRBJ2-2; 14 nucleotides line up with TRBD2. The CDR3 has 15 amino acids. Germline CDR1 is WSHSY and CDR2 is SAAADI. The CDR3 region is CACSGTSGSRGELFF. CDR3 DNA: TGCGCCTGCAGCGGGACTAGCGGGAGTAGGGGGGAGCTGTTTTTT.

The chain recombines TRBV24-1 with TRBJ1-2; TRBD1 aligns across 9 bases. Germline trimming cut 2 bases from V and 6 bases from J; bases unmatched to any gene: 9. The CDR3 totals 16 residues. Per germline, CDR1 KGHDR and CDR2 SFDVKD. CDR3 coding DNA: TGTGCCACCAGTGATTCACCGGGACAGGGTGTGGATGGCTACACCTTC. Translating gives CATSDSPGQGVDGYTF.

The chain recombines TRBV28 with TRBJ1-1; no firm D call. V dropped 5 bases and J dropped 6 bases, with 10 bases sitting between them. Germline CDR1 is MDHEN and CDR2 is SYDVKM. This CDR3 is 12 amino acids long. The DNA of the CDR3 is TGTGCCAGCAGTCCTGCGGCCTCTGAAGCTTTCTTT. This gives the protein CASSPAASEAFF. Variable domain in full (rest from reference TRBV28 and TRBJ1-1): DVKVTQSSRYLVKRTGEKVFLECVQDMDHENMFWYRQDPGLGLRLIYFSYDVKMKEKGDIPEGYSVSREKKERFSLILESASTNQTSMYLCASSPAASEAFFGQGTRLTVV.

This chain connects TRBV6-6 to TRBJ1-2, with a weak D call TRBD1 (6 bases). The germline V and J ends were trimmed by 10 bases and 1 base, with 13 bases remaining between them. The CDR3 totals 13 residues. From germline, CDR1 is MNHNY and CDR2 SVGAGI (reference sequence). CDR3 bases: TGTGCCAACGCCCCGGACAGTAACTATGGCTACACCTTC. It is translated as CANAPDSNYGYTF.

The chain links TRBV5-1 to TRBJ2-6; no clear D. This CDR3 comprises 17 residues. The germline CDR1 and CDR2 sequences are SGHRS and YFSETQ. The V end was cut by 6 bases, the J end by 4 bases, with 20 bases between. CDR3 DNA sequence: TGCGCCAGCACCCTCTGGTTTGAGCAAGCGGGGGCCAACGTCCTGACTTTC. Translated, it gives CASTLWFEQAGANVLTF.

The chain carries TRBV30 and TRBJ1-1, with 7 bases that match TRBD1. The length of the CDR3 is 17 residues. Germline loops: CDR1 GTSNPN, CDR2 SVGIG (reference sequence). The V segment lost 4 bases and the J segment 2 bases; nucleotides outside the gene matches: 16. Written as DNA, the CDR3 is TGTGCCTGGATGAACGGGGGTAGGGGGCGGGGAAACACTGAAGCTTTCTTT. Protein: CAWMNGGRGRGNTEAFF.